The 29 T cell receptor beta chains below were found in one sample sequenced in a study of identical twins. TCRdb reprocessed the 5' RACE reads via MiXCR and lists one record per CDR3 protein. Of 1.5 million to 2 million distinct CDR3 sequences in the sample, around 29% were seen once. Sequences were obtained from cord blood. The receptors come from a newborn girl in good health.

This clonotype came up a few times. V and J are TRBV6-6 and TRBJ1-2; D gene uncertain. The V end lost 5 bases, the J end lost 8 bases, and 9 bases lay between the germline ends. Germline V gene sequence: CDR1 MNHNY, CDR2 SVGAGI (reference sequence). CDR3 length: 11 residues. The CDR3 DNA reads TGTGCCAGCAGTATTTTAGGGGGCTACACCTTC. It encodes CASSILGGYTF.

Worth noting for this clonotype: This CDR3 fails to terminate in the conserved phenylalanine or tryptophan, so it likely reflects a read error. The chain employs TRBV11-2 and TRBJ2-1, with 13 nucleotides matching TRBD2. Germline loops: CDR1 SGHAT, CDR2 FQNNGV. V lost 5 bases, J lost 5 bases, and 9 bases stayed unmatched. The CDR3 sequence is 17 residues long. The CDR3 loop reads CASSLWTSGGFNNEQFY. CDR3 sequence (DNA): TGTGCCAGCAGCCTCTGGACTAGCGGGGGATTTAACAATGAGCAGTTCTAC.

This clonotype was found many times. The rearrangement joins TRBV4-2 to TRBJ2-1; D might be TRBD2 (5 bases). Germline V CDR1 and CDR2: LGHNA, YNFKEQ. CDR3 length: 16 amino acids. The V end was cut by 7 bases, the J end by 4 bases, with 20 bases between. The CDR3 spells CASTSGFQGVYNEQFF. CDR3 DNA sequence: TGTGCCAGCACCTCGGGATTTCAAGGTGTTTACAATGAGCAGTTCTTC.

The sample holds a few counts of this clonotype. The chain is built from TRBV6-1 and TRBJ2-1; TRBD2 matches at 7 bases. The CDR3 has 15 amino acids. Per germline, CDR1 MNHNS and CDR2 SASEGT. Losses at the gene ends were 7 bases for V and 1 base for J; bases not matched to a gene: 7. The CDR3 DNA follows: TGTGCCAGCAACCTAGCGGCTCTTTCCTACAATGAGCAGTTCTTC. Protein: CASNLAALSYNEQFF.

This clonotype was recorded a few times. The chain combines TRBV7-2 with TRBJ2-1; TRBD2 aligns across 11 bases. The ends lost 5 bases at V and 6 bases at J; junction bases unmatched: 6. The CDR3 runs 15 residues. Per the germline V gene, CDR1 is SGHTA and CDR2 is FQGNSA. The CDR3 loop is CASSPRLAGSNEQFF. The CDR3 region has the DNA TGTGCCAGCAGCCCAAGACTAGCGGGATCCAATGAGCAGTTCTTC.

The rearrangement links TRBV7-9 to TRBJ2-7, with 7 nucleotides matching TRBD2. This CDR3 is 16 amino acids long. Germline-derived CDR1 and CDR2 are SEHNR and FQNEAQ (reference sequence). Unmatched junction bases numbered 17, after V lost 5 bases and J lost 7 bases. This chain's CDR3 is CASSPRGGGSYNEQYF. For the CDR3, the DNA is TGTGCCAGCAGCCCACGTGGGGGAGGGTCCTACAATGAGCAGTACTTC.

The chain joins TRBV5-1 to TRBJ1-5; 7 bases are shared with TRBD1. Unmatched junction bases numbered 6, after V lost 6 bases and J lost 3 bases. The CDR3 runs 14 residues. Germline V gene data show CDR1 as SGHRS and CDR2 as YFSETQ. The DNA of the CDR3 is TGCGCCAGCACCTCGACAGGGCACAATCAGCCCCAGCATTTT. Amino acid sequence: CASTSTGHNQPQHF.

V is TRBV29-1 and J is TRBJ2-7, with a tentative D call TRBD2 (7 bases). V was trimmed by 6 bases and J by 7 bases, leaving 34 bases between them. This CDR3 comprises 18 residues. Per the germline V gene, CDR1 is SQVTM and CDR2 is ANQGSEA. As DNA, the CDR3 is TGCAGCGTAAACAGGGAACTGGAGCGGGGCTCCTCCTACAATGAGCAGTACTTC. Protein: CSVNRELERGSSYNEQYF.

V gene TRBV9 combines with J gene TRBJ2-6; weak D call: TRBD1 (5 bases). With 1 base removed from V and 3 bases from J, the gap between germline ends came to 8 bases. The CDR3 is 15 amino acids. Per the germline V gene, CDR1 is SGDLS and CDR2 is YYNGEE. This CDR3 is CASSVQGFGANVLTF. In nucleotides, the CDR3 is TGTGCCAGCAGCGTACAGGGTTTTGGGGCCAACGTCCTGACTTTC.

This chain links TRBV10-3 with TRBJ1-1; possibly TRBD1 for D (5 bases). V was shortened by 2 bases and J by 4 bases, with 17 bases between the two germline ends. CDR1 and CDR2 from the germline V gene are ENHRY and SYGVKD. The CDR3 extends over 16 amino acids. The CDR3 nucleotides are TGTGCCATCAGTGAGCCTCTTACGGGGGAAGGCACTGAAGCTTTCTTT. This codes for CAISEPLTGEGTEAFF.

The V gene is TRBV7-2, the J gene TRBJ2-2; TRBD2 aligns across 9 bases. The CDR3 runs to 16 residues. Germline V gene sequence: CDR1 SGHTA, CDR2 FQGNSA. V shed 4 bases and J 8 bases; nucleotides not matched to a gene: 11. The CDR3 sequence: CASSSASSGIGGELFF. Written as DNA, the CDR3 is TGTGCCAGCAGCTCTGCATCTAGCGGGATCGGTGGGGAGCTGTTTTTT. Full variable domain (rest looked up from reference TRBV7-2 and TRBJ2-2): GAGVSQSPSNKVTEKGKDVELRCDPISGHTALYWYRQSLGQGLEFLIYFQGNSAPDKSGLPSDRFSAERTGGSVSTLTIQRTQQEDSAVYLCASSSASSGIGGELFFGEGSRLTVL.

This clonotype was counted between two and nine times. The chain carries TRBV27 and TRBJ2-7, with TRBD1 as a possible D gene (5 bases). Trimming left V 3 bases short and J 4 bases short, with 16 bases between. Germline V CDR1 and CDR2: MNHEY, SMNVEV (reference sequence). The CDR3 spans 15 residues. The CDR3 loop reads CASSFLRQPRYEQYF. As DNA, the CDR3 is TGTGCCAGCAGTTTCCTAAGACAGCCAAGGTACGAGCAGTACTTC.

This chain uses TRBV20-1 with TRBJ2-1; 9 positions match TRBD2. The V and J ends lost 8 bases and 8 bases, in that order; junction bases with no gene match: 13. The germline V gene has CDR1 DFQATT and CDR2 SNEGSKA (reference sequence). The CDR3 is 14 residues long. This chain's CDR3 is CSPPAGGFSDEQFF. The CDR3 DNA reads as TGCAGTCCCCCGGCGGGAGGGTTTTCCGATGAGCAGTTCTTC.

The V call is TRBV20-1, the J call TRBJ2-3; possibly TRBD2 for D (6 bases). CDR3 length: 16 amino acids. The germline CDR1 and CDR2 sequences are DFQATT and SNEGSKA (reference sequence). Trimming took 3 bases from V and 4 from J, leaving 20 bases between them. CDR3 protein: CSARSRHREPPDTQYF. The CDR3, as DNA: TGCAGTGCTAGGTCTAGACACCGGGAGCCCCCAGATACGCAGTATTTT.

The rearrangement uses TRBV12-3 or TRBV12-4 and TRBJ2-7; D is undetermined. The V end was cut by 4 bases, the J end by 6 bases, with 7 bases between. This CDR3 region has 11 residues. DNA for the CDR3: TGTGCCAGCAGTTCTATGGCCGAGCAGTACTTC. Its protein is CASSSMAEQYF.

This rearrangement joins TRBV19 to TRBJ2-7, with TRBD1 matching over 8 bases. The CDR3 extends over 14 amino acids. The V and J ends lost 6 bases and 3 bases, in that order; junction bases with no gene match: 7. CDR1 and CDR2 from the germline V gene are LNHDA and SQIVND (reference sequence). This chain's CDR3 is CASRVGTGVYEQYF. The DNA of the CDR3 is TGTGCCAGTAGAGTGGGGACAGGAGTCTACGAGCAGTACTTC.

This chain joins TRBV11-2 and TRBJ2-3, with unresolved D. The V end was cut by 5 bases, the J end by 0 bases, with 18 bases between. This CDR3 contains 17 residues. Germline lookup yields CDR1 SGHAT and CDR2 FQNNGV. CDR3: CASSLVVLHPSTDTQYF. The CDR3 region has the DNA TGTGCCAGCAGCCTAGTTGTTCTCCACCCTAGCACAGATACGCAGTATTTT.

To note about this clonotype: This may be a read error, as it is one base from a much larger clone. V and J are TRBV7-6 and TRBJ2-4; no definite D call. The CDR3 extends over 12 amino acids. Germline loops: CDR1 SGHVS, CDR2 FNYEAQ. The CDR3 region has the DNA TGTGTCAGCAGCTCGTCCGAAAACATTCAGTACTTC. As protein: CVSSSSENIQYF.

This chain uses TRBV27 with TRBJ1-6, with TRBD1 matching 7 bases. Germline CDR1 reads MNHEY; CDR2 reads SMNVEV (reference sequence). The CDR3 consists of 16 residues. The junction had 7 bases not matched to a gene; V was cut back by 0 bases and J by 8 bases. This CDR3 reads CASSLSSEGAYSPLHF. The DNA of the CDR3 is TGTGCCAGCAGTTTATCGTCAGAGGGGGCATATTCACCCCTCCACTTT.

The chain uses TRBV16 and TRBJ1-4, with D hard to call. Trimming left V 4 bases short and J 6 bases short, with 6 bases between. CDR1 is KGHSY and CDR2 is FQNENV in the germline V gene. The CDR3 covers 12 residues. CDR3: CASSRQYEKLFF. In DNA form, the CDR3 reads TGTGCCAGCAGCCGGCAGTATGAAAAACTGTTTTTT.

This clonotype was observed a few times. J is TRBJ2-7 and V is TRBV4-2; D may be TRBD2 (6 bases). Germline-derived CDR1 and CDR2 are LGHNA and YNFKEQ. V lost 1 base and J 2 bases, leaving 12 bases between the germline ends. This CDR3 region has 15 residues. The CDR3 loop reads CASSQGLVIPYEQYF. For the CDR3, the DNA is TGTGCCAGCAGCCAAGGACTAGTAATACCCTACGAGCAGTACTTC.

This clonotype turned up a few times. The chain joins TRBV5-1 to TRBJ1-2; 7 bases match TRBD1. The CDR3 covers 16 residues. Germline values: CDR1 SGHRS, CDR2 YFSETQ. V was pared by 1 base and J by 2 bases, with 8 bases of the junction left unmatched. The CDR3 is CASSLNTGEVNYGYTF. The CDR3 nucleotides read TGCGCCAGCAGCTTGAATACAGGGGAAGTAAACTATGGCTACACCTTC.

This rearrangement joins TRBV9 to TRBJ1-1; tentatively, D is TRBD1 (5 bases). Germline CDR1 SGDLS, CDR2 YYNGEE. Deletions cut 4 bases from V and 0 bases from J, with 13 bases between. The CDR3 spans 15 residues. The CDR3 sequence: CASSPTAGMNTEAFF. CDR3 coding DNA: TGTGCCAGCAGCCCTACGGCAGGGATGAACACTGAAGCTTTCTTT.

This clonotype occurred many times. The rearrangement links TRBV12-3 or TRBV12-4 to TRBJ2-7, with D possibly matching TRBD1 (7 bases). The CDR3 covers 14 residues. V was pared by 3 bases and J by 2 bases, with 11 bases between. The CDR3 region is CASSLGRGAYEQYF. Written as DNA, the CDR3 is TGTGCCAGCAGTTTGGGCAGGGGGGCCTACGAGCAGTACTTC.

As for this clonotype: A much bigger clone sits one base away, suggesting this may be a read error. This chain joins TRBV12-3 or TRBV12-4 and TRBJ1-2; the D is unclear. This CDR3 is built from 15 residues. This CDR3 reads CASSLAFTANYSYTF. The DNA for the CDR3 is TGTGCCAGCAGTTTAGCGTTTACGGCTAACTATAGCTACACCTTC.

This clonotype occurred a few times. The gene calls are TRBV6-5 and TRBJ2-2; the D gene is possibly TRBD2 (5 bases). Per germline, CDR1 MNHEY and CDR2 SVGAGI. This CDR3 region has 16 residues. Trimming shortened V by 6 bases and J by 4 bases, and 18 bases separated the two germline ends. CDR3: CASRTLRGRSTGELFF. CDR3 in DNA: TGTGCCAGCAGGACCCTTAGAGGGAGATCCACCGGGGAGCTGTTTTTT.

CDR3 protein: CASSLERSSPKLFF. CDR3 nucleotides: TGTGCCAGCAGCTTAGAGAGATCAAGCCCGAAACTGTTTTTT. V usage is TRBV7-9 and J usage is TRBJ1-4; no clear D. The CDR3 runs 14 residues. Germline V gene data show CDR1 as SEHNR and CDR2 as FQNEAQ (reference sequence). V gave up 1 base and J gave up 11 bases, with 14 bases separating them.

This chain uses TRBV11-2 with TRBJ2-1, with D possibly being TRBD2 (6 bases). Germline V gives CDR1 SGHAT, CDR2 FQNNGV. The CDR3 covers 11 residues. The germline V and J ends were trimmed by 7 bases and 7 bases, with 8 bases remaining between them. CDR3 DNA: TGTGCCAGCAAAGGGAGGAATGAGCAGTTCTTC. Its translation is CASKGRNEQFF.

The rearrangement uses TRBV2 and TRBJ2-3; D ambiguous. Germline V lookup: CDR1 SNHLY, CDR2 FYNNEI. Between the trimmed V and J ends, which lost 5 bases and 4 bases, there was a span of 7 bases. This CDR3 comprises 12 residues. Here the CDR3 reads CASSRWPDTQYF. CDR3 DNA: TGTGCCAGCAGTCGGTGGCCAGATACGCAGTATTTT.